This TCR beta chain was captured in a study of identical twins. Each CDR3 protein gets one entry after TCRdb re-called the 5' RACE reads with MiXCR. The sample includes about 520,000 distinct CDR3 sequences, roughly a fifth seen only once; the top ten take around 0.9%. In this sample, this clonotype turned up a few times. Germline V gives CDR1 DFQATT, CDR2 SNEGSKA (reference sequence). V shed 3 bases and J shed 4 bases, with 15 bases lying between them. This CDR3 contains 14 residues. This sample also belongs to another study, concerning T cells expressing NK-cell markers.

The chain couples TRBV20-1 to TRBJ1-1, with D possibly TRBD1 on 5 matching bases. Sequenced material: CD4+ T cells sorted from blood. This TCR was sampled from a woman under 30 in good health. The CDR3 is CSARDRQRSTEAFF. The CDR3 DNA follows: TGCAGTGCTAGGGACCGACAGAGATCCACTGAAGCTTTCTTT.